This TCR beta chain was captured by sequencing in a study of T cells in localized non-small cell lung cancer. TCRdb keeps only in-frame clones here, not all; method: immunoSEQ multiplex PCR. The sample carries more than 50,000 clones, approximately 82% recorded once. The V end was cut by 4 bases, the J end by 2 bases, with 10 bases between. The CDR3 consists of 13 residues. Germline values: CDR1 SGHDT, CDR2 YYEEEE. The V and J genes are TRBV5-6 and TRBJ2-7; D unclear. This specimen consisted of peripheral blood, obtained before any cancer treatment. The TCR originated in a female donor of 60 years or more with stage II squamous cell lung carcinoma. The chain's CDR3 is CASSPSRAYEQYF. CDR3 DNA: TGTGCCAGCAGCCCTTCCCGCGCCTACGAGCAGTACTTC.